These 13 T cell receptor beta chains were sequenced from one sample in a study of response to subunit inactivated influenza vaccine. MiXCR, run by TCRdb on the RT-PCR reads, gives a single entry per CDR3 protein. The repertoire holds under 950,000 distinct CDR3 sequences, with about 20% as singletons. The material was PBMCs from blood, obtained 4 to 6 days after vaccination. The receptors come from a man aged 50-60 years who received an inactivated influenza vaccine.

The chain combines TRBV4-1 with TRBJ2-2, with D possibly being TRBD1 (6 bases). The germline V and J ends were trimmed by 6 bases and 4 bases, with 18 bases remaining between them. CDR1 and CDR2 (germline): MGHRA, YSYEKL. The CDR3 sequence is 16 residues long. As DNA, the CDR3 is TGCGCCAGCAGAGCGTCGAGGGACATCTTCACCGGGGAGCTGTTTTTT. Amino acid sequence: CASRASRDIFTGELFF.

The genes are TRBV11-2 and TRBJ2-1, with D tentatively TRBD2 (7 bases). Deletions cut 2 bases from V and 8 bases from J, with 16 bases between. Germline V gene data show CDR1 as SGHAT and CDR2 as FQNNGV. The CDR3 totals 15 residues. Here the CDR3 reads CASSLWRGPPDEQFF. For the CDR3, the DNA is TGTGCCAGCAGCTTATGGCGGGGGCCCCCAGATGAGCAGTTCTTC.

There are a few counts of this clonotype. V and J are TRBV5-1 and TRBJ2-7; either TRBD1 or TRBD2 may supply D (5 bases each). Germline V CDR1 and CDR2: SGHRS, YFSETQ. This CDR3 contains 13 residues. The ends were cut back, 6 bases at V and 3 bases at J, with 13 bases in the middle. CDR3 amino acids: CASNGDGSYEQYF. The CDR3 nucleotides read TGCGCCAGCAACGGGGACGGCAGCTACGAGCAGTACTTC.

This clonotype was seen more than once but under ten times. The chain combines TRBV4-1 with TRBJ1-5; 12 bases align to TRBD1. CDR3 length: 19 residues. Germline V gives CDR1 MGHRA, CDR2 YSYEKL. Losses at the gene ends were 3 bases for V and 4 bases for J; bases not matched to a gene: 13. The chain's CDR3 is CASSHQVRDRGRINQPQHF. The CDR3 nucleotides read TGCGCCAGCAGCCACCAAGTCCGGGACAGGGGGCGCATTAATCAGCCCCAGCATTTT.

CDR3 loop: CASSLIPGGRKYRYF. The CDR3 DNA reads as TGTGCCAGCAGCTTAATTCCGGGGGGGCGGAAGTATCGGTACTTC. The chain combines TRBV7-6 with TRBJ2-7, with 8 nucleotides matching TRBD2. The CDR3 spans 15 residues. Germline CDR1 reads SGHVS; CDR2 reads FNYEAQ. J lost 12 bases, V lost 2 bases, and 15 bases had no gene match.

DNA for the CDR3: TGTGCCAGCAGTACAGGGAAAACTGAAGCTTTCTTT. This codes for CASSTGKTEAFF. The V and J genes are TRBV6-2 or TRBV6-3 and TRBJ1-1; D might be TRBD1 (6 bases). The V gene's germline CDR1 is MNHEY and CDR2 SVGEGT. The CDR3 length is 12 residues. The V end was cut by 5 bases, the J end by 5 bases, with 9 bases between.

The V call is TRBV20-1, the J call TRBJ2-7; TRBD1 aligns across 8 bases. CDR1 and CDR2 from the germline V gene are DFQATT and SNEGSKA (reference sequence). The trim removed 1 base at V and 2 bases at J, leaving 4 bases unmatched. The CDR3 is 14 residues long. In nucleotides, the CDR3 is TGCAGTGCTAGAGCCGGGACAGGACCCTACGAGCAGTACTTC. Its protein is CSARAGTGPYEQYF.

The table lists this clonotype with a few counts. V and J are TRBV9 and TRBJ2-3; 7 bases fit TRBD1. With V trimmed by 4 bases and J by 4 bases, 3 bases remained unmatched. The CDR3 is made up of 13 amino acids. Germline V gene data show CDR1 as SGDLS and CDR2 as YYNGEE. The CDR3, as DNA: TGTGCCAGCAGCTTAGGGACAGCAGATACGCAGTATTTT. Residues: CASSLGTADTQYF.

In its sample, this clonotype was seen a few times. The chain uses TRBV7-2 and TRBJ2-5, with 8 bases identical to TRBD2. Per the germline V gene, CDR1 is SGHTA and CDR2 is FQGNSA. The ends lost 4 bases at V and 7 bases at J; junction bases unmatched: 11. CDR3 size: 15 residues. The CDR3 sequence is CASSSQRGIPWTQYF. The DNA for the CDR3 is TGTGCCAGCAGCTCCCAGCGGGGGATACCTTGGACCCAGTACTTC.

This clonotype was picked up one time. DNA of the CDR3: TGTGCCAGCAGTCCTCCCCCGGGGGGCGGGGGGGCCTACAATGAGCAGTTCTTC. Translation gives CASSPPPGGGGAYNEQFF. This chain connects TRBV12-3 or TRBV12-4 to TRBJ2-1, with 9 bases aligning to TRBD2. The CDR3 spans 18 residues. Losses at the gene ends were 5 bases for V and 2 bases for J; bases not matched to a gene: 13.

This chain links TRBV29-1 with TRBJ1-4; D unclear. This CDR3 has 12 residues. CDR1 is SQVTM, CDR2 ANQGSEA, per germline. The V gene lost 4 bases and the J gene lost 8 bases, with 11 bases spanning the gap. CDR3: CSVGGLEEKLFF. The DNA of the CDR3 is TGCAGCGTTGGTGGGTTGGAGGAAAAACTGTTTTTT.

The chain employs TRBV5-1 and TRBJ2-2, with 8 bases aligning to TRBD1. Germline values: CDR1 SGHRS, CDR2 YFSETQ. V dropped 0 bases and J dropped 4; count of bases not matched to a gene: 5. This CDR3 comprises 16 residues. CDR3 sequence (DNA): TGCGCCAGCAGCTTGGCTGGCAGGGGGCTCACCGGGGAGCTGTTTTTT. Translating it yields CASSLAGRGLTGELFF.

The chain employs TRBV7-6 and TRBJ2-1; 8 positions agree with TRBD2. The CDR3 totals 16 residues. Germline loops: CDR1 SGHVS, CDR2 FNYEAQ. Trimming removed 0 bases from V and 2 bases from J; junction bases left unmatched: 3. The CDR3 DNA is TGTGCCAGCAGCTTAGCTACTAGCGGAACCTACAATGAGCAGTTCTTC. Its translation is CASSLATSGTYNEQFF.